This passage covers 13 T cell receptor beta chains from one sample sequenced in a study of immune characterization of retroperitoneal liposarcoma. TCRdb processed the PCR reads anew with MiXCR; each CDR3 protein has one entry. The sample has roughly 9,300 distinct CDR3 sequences, 37% seen once; the top ten hold roughly a quarter. The sequencing input was tumor tissue. The receptor source for this set is a male donor with retroperitoneal liposarcoma.

This clonotype was observed at least ten times. V is TRBV12-3 or TRBV12-4 and J is TRBJ2-7, with D uncertain. The CDR3 totals 13 residues. V was clipped by 2 bases and J by 6 bases, with 11 bases between them. The CDR3 DNA reads as TGTGCCAGCAGTTTAACACAATCCAGCGAGCAGTACTTC. Amino acid sequence: CASSLTQSSEQYF.

V and J are TRBV6-5 and TRBJ2-1; D call uncertain. Judging by the DNA end, TRBJ2-7 fits better; the J call may be wrong. CDR1 MNHEY and CDR2 SVGAGI come from the germline V gene. The CDR3 is 13 amino acids. DNA of the CDR3: TGTGCCAGCAGTTACTCGAACCCTTACGAGCAGTACTTC. It translates to CASSYSNPYEQYF.

This chain links TRBV7-8 with TRBJ2-3; TRBD2 aligns across 7 bases. The CDR3 covers 14 residues. The trim removed 5 bases at V and 5 bases at J, leaving 7 bases unmatched. CDR1 is SGHVS, CDR2 FQNEAQ, per germline. CDR3 coding DNA: TGTGCCAGCAGCCGACTAGCTTTCCAAGATACGCAGTATTTT. Protein product: CASSRLAFQDTQYF.

The V gene is TRBV27, the J gene TRBJ2-3; TRBD1 agrees at 7 bases. CDR1 MNHEY and CDR2 SMNVEV come from the germline V gene (reference sequence). The CDR3 has 16 amino acids. Trimming cost V 1 base and J 2 bases; bases outside gene matches: 6. CDR3 region: CASSLYKTGITDTQYF. CDR3 in DNA: TGTGCCAGCAGTTTATATAAGACAGGGATCACAGATACGCAGTATTTT.

The rearrangement uses TRBV6-5 and TRBJ2-1; the match to TRBD1 covers 8 bases. The end of the DNA is better explained by TRBJ2-5, so the J call may be wrong. Germline CDR1 is MNHEY and CDR2 is SVGAGI. The CDR3 runs 14 residues. The CDR3 DNA sequence: TGTGCCAGCAGTTTACAGGGGGAAGAAGAGACCCAGTACTTC. Translation: CASSLQGEEETQYF.

The table lists this clonotype with many counts. V gene TRBV7-2 combines with J gene TRBJ2-1; D call uncertain. The tail of the sequence fits TRBJ2-7 better, so the J call may be wrong. The CDR3 extends over 12 amino acids. CDR1 is SGHTA and CDR2 is FQGNSA in the germline V gene. The CDR3 coding sequence is TGTGCCAGCAGCTTAGAAGGAAGCGAGCAGTACTTC. Translated, it gives CASSLEGSEQYF.

By share of the sample, this clonotype is medium-sized (0.01 to 0.1%). This sequence joins TRBV11-3 and TRBJ2-5; either TRBD1 or TRBD2 may supply D (7 bases each). V shed 5 bases and J shed 11 bases, with 15 bases lying between them. CDR3 length equals 12 residues. Per germline, CDR1 SGHNT and CDR2 YENEEA. CDR3: CASSPTGREQYF. For the CDR3, the DNA is TGTGCCAGCAGCCCGACAGGGAGGGAGCAGTACTTC.

This clonotype was detected many times. J is TRBJ2-1 and V is TRBV7-8; the D is unclear. The CDR3 runs 11 residues. V was pared by 2 bases and J by 10 bases, with 6 bases between. In germline, CDR1 is SGHVS, CDR2 FQNEAQ. CDR3 in amino acids: CASSLLNEQFF. The CDR3, as DNA: TGTGCCAGCAGCTTATTGAACGAGCAGTTCTTC.

This clonotype was recorded a few times. This chain joins TRBV12-3 or TRBV12-4 and TRBJ2-4; D unresolved. The J call is in doubt because the DNA end fits TRBJ2-5 better. This CDR3 comprises 13 residues. CDR3 DNA: TGTGCCAGCAGTTTAAAGGGCCAAGAGACCCAGTACTTC. Translated: CASSLKGQETQYF.

The chain recombines TRBV24-1 with TRBJ2-3; D is uncertain. CDR3 size: 13 residues. Germline V gene lookup returns CDR1 KGHDR and CDR2 SFDVKD. Trimming removed 4 bases at V and 5 bases at J, with 9 bases between. CDR3 residues: CATSEPHRDTQYF. The CDR3 region has the DNA TGTGCCACCAGTGAGCCCCATCGAGATACGCAGTATTTT.

The chain is built from TRBV11-2 and TRBJ2-1; D not certain. The DNA end is more similar to TRBJ2-5, so the J call may be wrong. This CDR3 has 13 residues. Per the germline V gene, CDR1 is SGHAT and CDR2 is FQNNGV. This CDR3 reads CASSLWRTETQYF. CDR3 bases: TGTGCCAGCAGCTTATGGCGAACGGAGACCCAGTACTTC.

In this sample, this clonotype turned up once. The chain is built from TRBV4-1 and TRBJ2-2; 7 positions match TRBD2. J was trimmed by 1 base and V by 2 bases; bases with no gene match: 4. Germline V gives CDR1 MGHRA, CDR2 YSYEKL. The CDR3 length is 16 residues. The CDR3 protein is CASSQRLAENTGELFF. The CDR3 coding sequence is TGCGCCAGCAGCCAACGACTAGCTGAGAACACCGGGGAGCTGTTTTTT.

This chain links TRBV6-8 with TRBJ2-5, with a possible D match to TRBD1 (7 bases). Trimming left V 6 bases short and J 3 bases short, with 20 bases between. Germline CDR1 MNHGY, CDR2 SAAAGT. CDR3 length: 16 amino acids. The CDR3 region is CASRRGRGTGEETQYF. The CDR3 DNA reads as TGTGCCAGCAGGAGGGGGCGAGGGACTGGAGAAGAGACCCAGTACTTC.